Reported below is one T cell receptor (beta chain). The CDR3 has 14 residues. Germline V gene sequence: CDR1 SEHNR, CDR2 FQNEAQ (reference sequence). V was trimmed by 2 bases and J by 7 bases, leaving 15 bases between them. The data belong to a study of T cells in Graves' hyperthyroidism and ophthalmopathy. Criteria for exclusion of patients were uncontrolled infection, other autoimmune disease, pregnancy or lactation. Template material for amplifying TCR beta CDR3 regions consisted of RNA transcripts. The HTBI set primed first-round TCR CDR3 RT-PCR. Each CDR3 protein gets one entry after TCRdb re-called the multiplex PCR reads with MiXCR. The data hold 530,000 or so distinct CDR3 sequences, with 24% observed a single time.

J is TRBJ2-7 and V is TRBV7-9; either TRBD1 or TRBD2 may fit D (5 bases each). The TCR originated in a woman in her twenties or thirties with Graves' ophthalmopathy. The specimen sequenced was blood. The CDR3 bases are TGTGCCAGCAGCTTACCAGGGAGCCGGGAAGAGCAGTACTTC. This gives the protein CASSLPGSREEQYF.